The clone carrying this TCR beta chain has only a few counts. No antigen is known for it. TCR beta CDR3 regions were amplified from RNA transcripts. An initial round of RT-PCR targeting the TCR CDR3 relied on the HTBI primer set. TCRdb independently ran MiXCR on the multiplex PCR reads; one entry per CDR3 protein. The table has under 800,000 distinct CDR3 sequences, roughly 15% seen once. The data were obtained in a study of T cells in Graves' hyperthyroidism and ophthalmopathy. Study in general: Peripheral blood was taken when the disease was first diagnosed, before any treatment began. Study-level findings and limits: A model built on 13 V-J features separated ophthalmopathy from stable hyperthyroidism.

Diagnosis rested on symptoms, serum thyroxine and TRAb, thyroid ultrasound, and orbital computed tomography. Fresh peripheral blood, approximately 10 ml, yielded the PBMCs. The V end was cut by 3 bases, the J end by 0 bases, with 15 bases between. Germline CDR1 is KGHSH and CDR2 is LQKENI. This CDR3 is built from 17 residues. Sequencing was carried out using blood. This TCR was recovered from a woman younger than 35 with Graves' hyperthyroidism. The chain recombines TRBV18 with TRBJ1-3; a possible D gene is TRBD1 (5 bases). CDR3 bases: TGTGCCAGCTCACCGCTCCAACAGGTTGGCTCTGGAAACACCATATATTTT. Amino acid sequence: CASSPLQQVGSGNTIYF.